This entry concerns a single TCR beta chain. This entry belongs to a study of blood T cell repertoires in COVID-19. The wider study: PBMCs, B-cell-depleted T cells, or T cells were the source of the cDNA or gDNA that made up the material.

Those enrolled, adults aged about 18 to 89 years, came from under 25 US areas. This CDR3 has 14 amino acids. Germline V CDR1 and CDR2: MDHEN, SYDVKM. The germline V and J ends were trimmed by 6 bases and 9 bases, with 18 bases remaining between them. How the authors handled the data: Amplification from reference gene primers served as the basis for estimated nucleated cell counts. Method: immunoSEQ multiplex PCR; TCRdb's copy keeps in-frame clones and lacks some. Clonal size and the V and J genes are those of that table, whereas D and trimming came from the DNA. The data hold around 220,000 clones, with 75% to 85% observed a single time.

This clonotype was obtained from a woman aged 40 to 50 with acute COVID-19. This chain links TRBV28 with TRBJ1-5; the D gene is possibly TRBD1 (6 bases). Sample: PBMCs or T cells enriched from blood (not recorded which). CDR3 sequence reads: CASRPTGWGGPQHF. In nucleotides, the CDR3 is TGTGCCAGCAGGCCCACAGGGTGGGGTGGGCCCCAGCATTTT.